The clone carrying this T cell receptor (beta chain) was picked up a small number of times. Its antigen is not known. TCRdb fed the RT-PCR reads into MiXCR, producing one record per CDR3 protein. The sample gives some 600,000 distinct CDR3 sequences, about 15% of which show up once; 7.5% to 8% is in the top ten. These data belong to a study of response to subunit inactivated influenza vaccine. Points from the study as a whole: Authors suggested seasonal influenza vaccinations each recruit few new T cells.

Trimming left V 7 bases short and J 4 bases short, with 16 bases between. This CDR3 contains 14 residues. Germline V gene lookup returns CDR1 WSHSY and CDR2 SAAADI. This chain links TRBV10-2 with TRBJ1-2, with D perhaps TRBD1 (5 bases). This specimen consisted of PBMCs from blood, obtained roughly 15 days before vaccination. The clonotype comes from a man in his fifties who received an inactivated influenza vaccine. CDR3: CASTQRGDRYGYTF. DNA for the CDR3: TGCGCCAGCACCCAGAGAGGGGATCGCTATGGCTACACCTTC.